This T cell receptor (beta chain) came from a study of blood T cell repertoires in COVID-19. Study information: The cDNA or gDNA used as material had been derived from T cells, B-cell-depleted T cells, or PBMCs.

CDR1 is SGHTA and CDR2 is FQGNSA in the germline V gene. V was pared by 4 bases and J by 3 bases, with 8 bases of the junction left unmatched. The CDR3 spans 16 residues. In this sample, this clone turned up a few times. Per the study methods: How many nucleated cells were present was estimated from reference gene primer amplification. Sequencing was performed with immunoSEQ multiplex PCR; in TCRdb, only in-frame clones are kept and a portion is missing. The V and J calls and clone size come from that table; D and trimming were worked out from the DNA. The sample records nearly 100,000 clones, 82% being singletons.

The TCR sequence derives from a man between 65 and 79 years old with acute or convalescent COVID-19. The specimen sequenced was peripheral blood. The V call is TRBV7-2, the J call TRBJ1-4; 7 nucleotides agree with TRBD1. The CDR3 protein is CASSSQPTGPNEKLFF. DNA of the CDR3: TGTGCCAGCAGCTCCCAACCGACAGGGCCTAATGAAAAACTGTTTTTT.